Listed below are T cell receptor beta chains from one sample, sequenced in a study of long-term antiretroviral therapy in people with HIV. The protocol was immunoSEQ multiplex PCR, while the TCRdb copy is restricted to in-frame clones and leaves out a portion. Seen here are about 6,000 clones, roughly 80% observed once, and the top ten hold about 14%. Specimen: unsorted PBMCs, collected 0.5 years before starting antiretroviral therapy. Source of these receptors: a man between 40 and 49 years old with HIV. Each CDR3 is given with its conserved first and last residue. The order of the fields is clone size, J gene, V gene, D gene, CDR3 DNA, CDR3 protein. A D gene is named only where the DNA matches it firmly. Not all rows give a size; the values are once, few, many and, for expanded clones, a class.

. TRBJ1-2 TRBV27 . TGTGCCAGCAGTTTGCGGGGGGCCTACTATGGCTACACCTTC CASSLRGAYYGYTF
. TRBJ2-2 TRBV18 TRBD1 TGTGCCAGCTCACCACGCGTTAGGGGGCAGAGTACCGGGGAGCTGTTTTTT CASSPRVRGQSTGELFF
. TRBJ1-5 TRBV6-6 . TGTGCCAGCAGTGTGAGGGGTGGCAATCAGCCCCAGCATTTT CASSVRGGNQPQHF
. TRBJ2-7 TRBV5-4 . TGTGCCAGCAGCTTGGAACCCTGGGACTTCTCCTACGAGCAGTACTTC CASSLEPWDFSYEQYF
. TRBJ2-7 TRBV5-4 TRBD1 TGTGCCAGCAGCCCTTACCAGGGGGCGACTAACGCCTACGAGCAGTACTTC CASSPYQGATNAYEQYF
once TRBJ2-3 TRBV30 TRBD1 TGTGCCTGGAGTGTAGGGGGCAGAGATACGCAGTATTTT CAWSVGGRDTQYF
. TRBJ2-1 TRBV28 . TGTGCCAGCACCTCACAGAGATACAATGAGCAGTTCTTC CASTSQRYNEQFF
. TRBJ2-7 TRBV10-3 . TGTGCCATCAGTGATACCGGGACACTGACCTACGAGCAGTACTTC CAISDTGTLTYEQYF
medium-sized TRBJ2-7 TRBV15 . TGTGCCACCAGCAGAGATGGGGGCGAGCAGTACTTC CATSRDGGEQYF
. TRBJ2-2 TRBV7-9 . TGTGCCAGCAGCTTGGGGGCCGGGGAGCTGTTTTTT CASSLGAGELFF
few TRBJ2-7 TRBV2 . TGTGCCAGTGGTGAGGAAGGGGCCTACGAGCAGTACTTC CASGEEGAYEQYF
few TRBJ2-7 TRBV7-2 . TGTGCCAGCAGTATCCGCCGCGGGCTGGGCGAGCAGTACTTC CASSIRRGLGEQYF
. TRBJ1-1 TRBV7-8 . TGTGCCAGCAGCTTAGCCGAATCCGAAGCTTTCTTT CASSLAESEAFF
few TRBJ1-6 TRBV29-1 TRBD1 TGCAGAGGTGCGGAGGGGGCCTCCTCACCCCTCCACTTT CRGAEGASSPLHF
once TRBJ2-7 TRBV19 TRBD1 TGTGCCAGTAGGGATGGACAGGGCTACGAGCAGTACTTC CASRDGQGYEQYF
. TRBJ2-7 TRBV11-2 TRBD1 TGTGCCAGCAGCCCACCGTCCGGGACAGGGCTTTACGAGCAGTACTTC CASSPPSGTGLYEQYF